This paragraph reports one TCR beta chain. What it binds is unknown. One end of the junction fails to match germline, which may point to a read error. Measured with immunoSEQ multiplex PCR; TCRdb has only the in-frame clones, and not every one. Of over 70,000 clones listed, more than 85% are singletons. This CDR3 has 19 amino acids. Germline V CDR1 and CDR2: MNHEY, SMNVEV (reference sequence). These data are taken from a study of siplizumab effects on memory and regulatory T cells. Study conclusions and caveats: An assignable phenotype, naive or memory, was missing from roughly 83-96% of proliferating CD4+ or CD8+ clones. No more than a minor fraction of alloreactive clones could be traced back to unstimulated subsets.

This chain connects TRBV27 to TRBJ2-7; TRBD2 might be the D (5 bases). This receptor was taken from a human donor in good health. Material: CD8+ T cells sorted from blood. The CDR3 sequence is CAGSSQLSVTAGIAYEQYF. The CDR3 nucleotides read TGTGCCGGCAGTTCCCAACTCTCCGTAACCGCGGGCATCGCCTACGAGCAGTACTTC.